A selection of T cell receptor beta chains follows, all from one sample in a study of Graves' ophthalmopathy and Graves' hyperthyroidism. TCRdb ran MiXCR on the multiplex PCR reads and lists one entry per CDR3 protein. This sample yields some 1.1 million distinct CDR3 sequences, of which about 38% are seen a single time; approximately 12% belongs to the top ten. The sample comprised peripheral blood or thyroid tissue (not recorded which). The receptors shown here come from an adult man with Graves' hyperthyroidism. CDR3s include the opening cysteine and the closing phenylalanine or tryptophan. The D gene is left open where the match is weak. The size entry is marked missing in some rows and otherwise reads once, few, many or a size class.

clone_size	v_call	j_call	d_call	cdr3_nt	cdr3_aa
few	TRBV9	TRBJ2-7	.	TGTGCCAGCAGTTCAACTCGCACTTCCGGGACCGCATACGAGCAGTACTTC	CASSSTRTSGTAYEQYF
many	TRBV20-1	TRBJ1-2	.	TGCAGTGCTAGTCCAGATTCTCTTGGCTACACCTTC	CSASPDSLGYTF
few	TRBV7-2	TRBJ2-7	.	TGTGCCAGCAGCTTGGCTTTCGACGGATACTCCTACGAGCAGTACTTC	CASSLAFDGYSYEQYF
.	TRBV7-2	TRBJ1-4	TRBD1	TGTGCCAGCAGGCCAACAGGGGGCGAAAAACTGTTTTTT	CASRPTGGEKLFF
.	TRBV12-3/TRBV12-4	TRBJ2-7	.	TGTGCCAGCAGGACGGGACACTCCTCCTACGAGCAGTACTTC	CASRTGHSSYEQYF
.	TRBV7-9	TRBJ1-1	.	TGTGCCAGCAGCAGTTTAGCATACCAAGCTTTCTTT	CASSSLAYQAFF
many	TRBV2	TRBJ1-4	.	TGTGCCAGCAGTGCGGTAATCGATGAAAAACTGTTTTTT	CASSAVIDEKLFF
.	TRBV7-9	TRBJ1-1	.	TGTGCCAGCAGGAAGGGGCCCCCCGGGACACTGGAAGATAGCACTGAAGCTTTCTTT	CASRKGPPGTLEDSTEAFF
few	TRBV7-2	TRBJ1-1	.	TGTGCCAGCAGCTTAGATTCGGGTCTTGGGAACACTGAAGCTTTCTTT	CASSLDSGLGNTEAFF
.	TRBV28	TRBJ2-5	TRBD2	TGTGCCAGCAGCCGAGGACTAGCGGGGGACCTTTCCCAGTACTTC	CASSRGLAGDLSQYF
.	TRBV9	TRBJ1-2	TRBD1	TGTGCCAGCAGCTCAGGGACAGGGATTAACTATGGCTACACCTTC	CASSSGTGINYGYTF
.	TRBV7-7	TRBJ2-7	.	TGTGCCAGCAGCACCGGGACGAAGGACTACGAGCAGTACTTC	CASSTGTKDYEQYF
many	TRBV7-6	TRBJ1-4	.	TGTGCCAGCAGCACACGACAGTTTAATGAAAAACTGTTTTTT	CASSTRQFNEKLFF
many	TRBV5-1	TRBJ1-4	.	TGCGCCAGCAGCTTGGGACAGGATAATGAAAAACTGTTTTTT	CASSLGQDNEKLFF
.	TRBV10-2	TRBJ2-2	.	TGCGCCAGCAGTGAGTCCGGGGTTGCGACCGGGGAGCTGTTTTTT	CASSESGVATGELFF
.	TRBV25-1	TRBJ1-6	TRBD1	TGTGCCAGATTTAGCGGGACAGGGTCTTCACCCCTCCACTTT	CARFSGTGSSPLHF
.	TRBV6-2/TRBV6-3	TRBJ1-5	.	TGTGCCAGCAGAATAATGGGGGTGGATCAGCCCCAGCATTTT	CASRIMGVDQPQHF
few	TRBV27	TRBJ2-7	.	TGTGCCAGCAGTTCGGGACGGCAGCACTACGAGCAGTACTTC	CASSSGRQHYEQYF
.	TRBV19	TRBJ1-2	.	TGTGCCAGCAGCTTAGCTCACGGACAGTTCTATGGCTACACCTTC	CASSLAHGQFYGYTF
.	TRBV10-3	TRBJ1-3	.	TGTGCCAGCAGGCAGTACGGAAACACCATATATTTT	CASRQYGNTIYF
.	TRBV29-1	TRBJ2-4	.	TGCAGCGTGAGATTGTCAGGGGCCATAGAAAGCGGCATTCAGTACTTC	CSVRLSGAIESGIQYF
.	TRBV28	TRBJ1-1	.	TGTGCCAGCATGGGGAGATCGAGGTTCTCTGAAGCTTTCTTT	CASMGRSRFSEAFF
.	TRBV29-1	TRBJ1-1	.	TGCAGCGTGTTAGGGAGGGGGATTTCGACTGAAGCTTTCTTT	CSVLGRGISTEAFF
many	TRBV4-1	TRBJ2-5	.	TGCGCCAGCAGCCAAGACGGGGGACAGTCGGAGACCCAGTACTTC	CASSQDGGQSETQYF
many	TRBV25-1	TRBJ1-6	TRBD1	TGTGCCAGCAGTGGTCGGACAGGAGAAAATTCACCCCTCCACTTT	CASSGRTGENSPLHF
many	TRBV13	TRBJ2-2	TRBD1	TGTGCCAGCAGCTTAGGAGGGACAGCAAATCGTGAGCTGTTTTTT	CASSLGGTANRELFF
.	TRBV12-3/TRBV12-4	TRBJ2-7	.	TGTGCCAGCAGTCCCGCAGGACAAGACTACGAGCAGTACTTC	CASSPAGQDYEQYF
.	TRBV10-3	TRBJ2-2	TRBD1	TGTGCCATCAGTGGGGACAGGACCTCCGGGGAGCTGTTTTTT	CAISGDRTSGELFF